What follows describes a single T cell receptor (beta chain). The data derive from a study of blood T cell repertoires in COVID-19. Sequencing used immunoSEQ multiplex PCR; TCRdb keeps in-frame clones, though not all of them. Here the sample spans about 31,000 clones, about nine tenths being singletons. The specimen was peripheral blood. The receptor was derived from a human donor in a cohort sampled during active COVID-19.

CDR3 DNA: TGCGCCAGCAGCTTGAGGCCGGACCTAGCGGGAGGGCGAGGGAGTGAGCAGTACGTC. Translating it yields CASSLRPDLAGGRGSEQYV. The gene calls are TRBV5-1 and TRBJ2-7; TRBD2 matches 12 bases. After removal of 1 base from V and 7 bases from J, the junction contained 18 bases not matched to a gene. Germline V gene lookup returns CDR1 SGHRS and CDR2 YFSETQ. The CDR3 consists of 19 residues.